Listed below are T cell receptor beta chains from one sample, sequenced in a study of T cell clones after liver transplantation. The data were produced by immunoSEQ multiplex PCR, yet TCRdb's version contains in-frame clones alone and is incomplete. The sample holds tens of thousands of clones, around four fifths seen once. The input for sequencing was CD4+ T cells from blood, taken at the 22-month timepoint. These TCRs come from a human patient who received a liver transplant. The graft donor may have contributed some T cells. The CDR3 runs from the conserved cysteine through the conserved F or W. Each record gives: J gene, V gene, D gene, clone size, CDR3 protein, CDR3 DNA. A D gene is named only where the DNA matches it firmly. The size field is filled for only some rows; it gives once, few, many or a size class.

TRBJ2-1	TRBV6-6	NA	once	CASRSLGGSYNEQFF	TGTGCCAGCAGGTCCTTGGGGGGTTCCTACAATGAGCAGTTCTTC
TRBJ2-7	TRBV2	NA	few	CASSQKIDRLEQYF	TGTGCCAGCAGTCAAAAGATTGACAGGTTAGAGCAGTACTTC
TRBJ2-7	TRBV29-1	NA	NA	CSVTFWSGFDEQYF	TGCAGCGTAACCTTCTGGTCAGGATTTGACGAGCAGTACTTC
TRBJ2-2	TRBV20-1	NA	NA	CSAGSTGELFF	TGCAGTGCTGGATCTACCGGGGAGCTGTTTTTT
TRBJ2-1	TRBV7-2	NA	NA	CASSLRGSYNEQFF	TGTGCCAGCAGCTTGAGGGGCTCCTACAATGAGCAGTTCTTC
TRBJ1-2	TRBV29-1	NA	few	CSDPPIGTYGYTF	TGCAGCGATCCCCCGATTGGGACTTATGGCTACACCTTC
TRBJ1-2	TRBV29-1	NA	once	CSVEEAAGGGYTF	TGCAGCGTTGAAGAGGCCGCCGGAGGTGGCTACACCTTC
TRBJ2-1	TRBV5-5	TRBD2	NA	CASSPASGKNEQFF	TGTGCCAGCAGTCCCGCTAGCGGGAAGAATGAGCAGTTCTTC
TRBJ2-2	TRBV4-3	NA	NA	CASSQETGRVTGELFF	TGCGCCAGCAGCCAAGAAACAGGACGGGTCACCGGGGAGCTGTTTTTT
TRBJ1-2	TRBV19	TRBD1	NA	CASSPGTGPNYGYTF	TGTGCCAGTAGTCCGGGGACAGGGCCTAACTATGGCTACACCTTC
TRBJ1-2	TRBV6-1	TRBD1	NA	CASSDFGTGGGDYGYTF	TGTGCCAGCAGTGACTTCGGGACAGGGGGCGGTGACTATGGCTACACCTTC
TRBJ1-3	TRBV5-1	TRBD1	NA	CASSPTGGEGNTIYF	TGCGCCAGCAGCCCTACAGGGGGAGAAGGAAACACCATATATTTT
TRBJ2-3	TRBV7-9	NA	NA	CASSLDQGRSDTQYF	TGTGCCAGCAGCTTAGATCAGGGCAGGTCCGATACGCAGTATTTT
TRBJ2-6	TRBV5-1	NA	NA	CASSLADPARGSLSGANVLTF	TGCGCCAGCAGCTTGGCTGACCCCGCCAGGGGCAGTCTCTCTGGGGCCAACGTCCTGACTTTC
TRBJ2-3	TRBV9	TRBD2	NA	CASSVRLAGGSGPDTQYF	TGTGCCAGCAGCGTACGACTAGCGGGAGGTTCTGGGCCAGATACGCAGTATTTT
TRBJ2-5	TRBV15	TRBD1	NA	CATSSGQGVQETQYF	TGTGCCACCAGCAGTGGACAGGGTGTTCAAGAGACCCAGTACTTC
TRBJ2-4	TRBV7-2	TRBD2	NA	CASSARTSGGDLAKNIQYF	TGTGCCAGCAGCGCTCGGACTAGCGGGGGCGACCTAGCCAAAAACATTCAGTACTTC
TRBJ2-1	TRBV4-3	NA	NA	CASSQVPLAKTYNEQFF	TGCGCCAGCAGCCAAGTCCCGCTAGCGAAGACCTACAATGAGCAGTTCTTC
TRBJ1-2	TRBV7-9	NA	few	CASQQTNYGYTF	TGTGCCAGCCAACAGACCAACTATGGCTACACCTTC
TRBJ2-7	TRBV7-2	NA	NA	CASSLRTSYEQYF	TGTGCCAGCAGCCTCCGAACCTCCTACGAGCAGTACTTC
TRBJ2-3	TRBV4-1	NA	NA	CASSHFTGGGTGHTDTQYF	TGCGCCAGCAGCCACTTCACGGGCGGGGGGACAGGACACACAGATACGCAGTATTTT
TRBJ2-7	TRBV29-1	TRBD1	few	CSWGRDRLGEQYF	TGCAGCTGGGGCCGGGACAGGTTGGGAGAGCAGTACTTC
TRBJ1-4	TRBV11-2	NA	NA	CASSTSTTQGGEKLFF	TGTGCCAGCAGCACAAGCACCACCCAAGGGGGGGAAAAACTGTTTTTT
TRBJ2-1	TRBV6-6	TRBD2	NA	CASSMTSGLYNEQFF	TGTGCCAGCAGTATGACTAGCGGGCTGTACAATGAGCAGTTCTTC
TRBJ1-5	TRBV5-1	NA	NA	CASSTSPGKEQPQHF	TGCGCCAGCAGCACCTCACCAGGGAAGGAACAGCCCCAGCATTTT
TRBJ2-6	TRBV29-1	NA	NA	CSVQANSGANVLTF	TGCAGCGTTCAGGCGAACTCTGGGGCCAACGTCCTGACTTTC